This TCR beta chain was sequenced for a study of T cells after yellow fever vaccination (dated by TCRdb to between 2018 and 2021). Turning to the overall study: Libraries from fractions with low cell numbers were prepared with the SMART-Seq v4 Ultra Low Input RNA kit. To track T-cell clones before and after primary and booster YFV17D yellow fever vaccination, bulk TCR alpha and beta repertoires were sequenced longitudinally. Two healthy male donors made up the cohort, one aged 18 to 30 years and the other aged 30 to 40 years. Bulk PBMC replicates and cell subsets were isolated from blood drawn at multiple timepoints before and after both primary and secondary immunization. What the study reported, not specific to this receptor: The secondary T-cell response was weaker than the primary response but faster, peaking on day 5 instead of day 15. After the booster, most of the clones that had expanded following primary vaccination were detected again (almost 98% of CD4 and 80% to 90% of CD8), which suggests that memory was broadly maintained. A small fraction of clonotypes appeared in both the CD4 and CD8 compartments, likely as a result of convergent recombination. Because abundant contaminating clonotypes from the bulk population could be contained in FACS-sorted repertoires, computational filtering was required. Because only a couple of donors were included in the study, the extent to which the findings can be generalized is limited.

This clonotype was detected only a few times. There is no known antigen for this receptor. No base quality information exists; no much larger clone differs at one position. TCR cDNA was made using 5'RACE template switching, a step that added a universal primer site and unique molecular identifiers. Priming for cDNA synthesis came from both the TCR alpha and TCR beta constant segments. Library amplification used two PCR steps, and the second PCR step added sample barcodes and sequencing adapters. Libraries were sequenced on Illumina HiSeq 2500 (2x100 bp) or NovaSeq (2x150 bp). The authors processed their data as follows. Reads were demultiplexed and collapsed into UMI consensus sequences with MIGEC, and V(D)J alignment was performed with MiXCR. Using edgeR on replicate PBMC samples, clonotypes were called vaccine-responding if FDR was below 0.01 and the log2 fold change was above 5 up to day 15. CD4 or CD8 identity was assigned to each bulk clonotype according to whether the clonotype was present at higher abundance in the sequenced CD4 repertoire or the sequenced CD8 repertoire. TCRdb ran its own pipeline on the public reads, namely fastp trimming at Q25 and MiXCR clone calling, and kept in-frame beta chains. Rows with a matching CDR3 protein are joined into one entry that keeps the most common DNA and genes. These V and J calls derive from TCRdb rather than the authors' analysis. The sample table contains hundreds of thousands of distinct CDR3 sequences; only one count was recorded for around an eighth of them. Around 15% of the sample is taken by the ten largest.

The sample's treatment or condition, from its label and the paper: live attenuated yellow fever vaccine strain. At each blood-draw timepoint, two biological replicates of bulk PBMCs were collected. PBMCs were isolated from peripheral blood using a standard Ficoll-Paque protocol. RNA was extracted with TriZol from bulk PBMCs, CD4 and CD8 fractions, and dextramer-positive and dextramer-negative fractions. The TCR originated in a man aged 25-40 years who received the YFV17D yellow fever vaccine. Specimen: PBMCs, collected on the day of the yellow fever booster vaccination.

In nucleotides, the sequence is TGTGCCAGCAGCTTAAAGCTAGCGGGAGCCTACGAGCAGTACTTC. This codes for CASSLKLAGAYEQYF. The rearranged chain carries TRBV7-9 and TRBJ2-7, with 10 junctional bases fitting TRBD2. From the germline V gene (reference sequence), CDR1 is SEHNR and CDR2 is FQNEAQ. The germline V and J ends show losses of 2 bases and 2 bases respectively, and no gene match explains 3 bases of the junction. The CDR3 numbers 15 residues from cysteine through phenylalanine. Just CDR3 DNA is preserved here, 45 bases in frame from base 1.